The 7 T cell receptor beta chains presented below share a single source sample, sequenced in a study of cytomegalovirus exposure and HLA in healthy donors. Primers for the PCR totalled 60 Vbeta and 13 Jbeta. Produced via immunoSEQ multiplex PCR; TCRdb's table is partial and in-frame only. The profile shows about 150,000 clones, roughly 79% of them singletons. Sequences were obtained from PBMCs. These receptors all come from a man aged 35 to 55 in good health and CMV-seronegative.

The gene calls are TRBV18 and TRBJ1-1, with a weak D call TRBD1 (6 bases). Germline V gene sequence: CDR1 KGHSH, CDR2 LQKENI. The CDR3 runs 16 residues. The ends were cut back, 1 base at V and 3 bases at J, with 15 bases in the middle. CDR3 amino acids: CASSPRGGAGDTEAFF. For the CDR3, the DNA is TGTGCCAGCTCACCACGAGGGGGGGCCGGGGACACTGAAGCTTTCTTT.

The genes are TRBV18 and TRBJ2-1, with 9 nucleotides matching TRBD1. The CDR3 runs 17 residues. V lost 3 bases and J lost 10; bases outside the gene matches: 16. The germline V gene has CDR1 KGHSH and CDR2 LQKENI. Written as DNA, the CDR3 is TGTGCCAGCTCACCTCTCACCGGGACAGGGATCGAAGGGGAGCAGTTCTTC. Translating gives CASSPLTGTGIEGEQFF. The full variable domain, its missing parts supplied by reference TRBV18 and TRBJ2-1, is NAGVMQNPRHLVRRRGQEARLRCSPMKGHSHVYWYRQLPEEGLKFMVYLQKENIIDESGMPKERFSAEFPKEGPSILRIQQVVRGDSAAYFCASSPLTGTGIEGEQFFGPGTRLTVL.

J is TRBJ2-7 and V is TRBV10-3, with D possibly being TRBD1 (5 bases). The CDR3 is made up of 12 amino acids. The V gene's germline CDR1 is ENHRY and CDR2 SYGVKD. Deletions cut 11 bases from V and 7 bases from J, with 18 bases between. CDR3 nucleotide sequence: TGTGCCGCTCAGGGCTCTCTTGGTGAGCAGTACGTC. Translation: CAAQGSLGEQYV.

This chain joins TRBV9 and TRBJ2-2; D possibly corresponds to TRBD2 (5 bases). The V end lost 5 bases, the J end lost 1 base, and 9 bases lay between the germline ends. The CDR3 totals 14 residues. Germline V gives CDR1 SGDLS, CDR2 YYNGEE. CDR3: CASSLGRNTGELFF. The CDR3 nucleotides read TGTGCCAGCAGTTTGGGGAGGAACACCGGGGAGCTGTTTTTT.

The chain combines TRBV7-8 with TRBJ2-2, with 7 bases aligning to TRBD2. The V gene end was trimmed by 2 bases and the J gene end by 0 bases; junction bases not matched to a gene: 3. Germline CDR1 SGHVS, CDR2 FQNEAQ. This CDR3 has 16 residues. This chain's CDR3 is CASSLSGGPNTGELFF. DNA for the CDR3: TGTGCCAGCAGCTTATCGGGGGGTCCGAACACCGGGGAGCTGTTTTTT.

This chain connects TRBV5-1 to TRBJ1-1, with a weak D call TRBD1 (6 bases). Trimming took off 4 bases at V and 4 bases at J, with 11 bases between the two ends. The germline CDR1 and CDR2 sequences are SGHRS and YFSETQ. The CDR3 extends over 13 amino acids. DNA of the CDR3: TGCGCCAGCAGCAGCCAGGGGCCCACTGAAGCTTTCTTT. Translating it yields CASSSQGPTEAFF.

With respect to this clone: The likely explanation is a read error, given a far larger clone one base away. V usage is TRBV5-1 and J usage is TRBJ1-2; 10 nucleotides match TRBD1. Per the germline V gene, CDR1 is SGHRS and CDR2 is YFSETQ. The ends lost 4 bases at V and 6 bases at J; junction bases unmatched: 6. The CDR3 sequence is 14 residues long. The CDR3 region is CASSLGQGGDGYTF. The CDR3, as DNA: TGCGCCAGCAGCCTCGGACAGGGGGGAGATGGCTACACCTTC.